The 10 T cell receptor beta chains below all came from one sample that was sequenced in a study of blood T cells in healthy people across ages. A sample-barcoded 5' primer and a J-beta primer mix were used in a second PCR of roughly 7 to 12 cycles. TCRdb used MiXCR to reprocess the 5' RACE reads, holding one entry per CDR3 protein. The repertoire holds 700,000 to 900,000 distinct CDR3 sequences, about 55% seen once, with approximately 40% in the top ten. The sequencing sample was made of blood. The receptors were sampled from an elderly man in good health.

The CDR3 is CSVARTSGNTDTQYF. The CDR3 DNA reads TGCAGCGTGGCCCGGACTAGCGGGAACACAGATACGCAGTATTTT. This rearrangement joins TRBV29-1 to TRBJ2-3, with TRBD2 matching 12 bases. The germline V gene encodes CDR1 SQVTM and CDR2 ANQGSEA. CDR3 length: 15 residues. V lost 6 bases, J lost 2 bases, and 6 bases stayed unmatched.

The rearrangement joins TRBV4-1 to TRBJ2-7; TRBD1 or TRBD2 may be the D gene (5 bases each). V was clipped by 3 bases and J by 5 bases, with 17 bases between them. The V gene's germline CDR1 is MGHRA and CDR2 YSYEKL. CDR3 length: 15 residues. In DNA form, the CDR3 reads TGCGCCAGCAGCCAGAGGGTAGGGGCGCACAACGAGCAGTACTTC. Translation: CASSQRVGAHNEQYF.

The chain is built from TRBV5-1 and TRBJ2-7; possible D gene TRBD2, 6 bases. The CDR3 runs 15 residues. The germline gives CDR1 SGHRS, CDR2 YFSETQ. V gave up 6 bases and J gave up 1 base, with 17 bases separating them. CDR3 protein: CASTLRDFPSYEQYF. In DNA form, the CDR3 reads TGCGCCAGCACTCTGAGGGACTTCCCTTCCTACGAGCAGTACTTC.

This clonotype was found a few times. V and J are TRBV3-1 and TRBJ2-5; 8 bases line up with TRBD1. The CDR3 runs to 13 residues. Unmatched junction bases numbered 7, after V lost 8 bases and J lost 5 bases. The germline V gene encodes CDR1 LGHDT and CDR2 YNNKEL (reference sequence). The CDR3 region is CASGQGLRETQYF. The CDR3 coding sequence is TGTGCCAGCGGACAGGGTTTACGGGAGACCCAGTACTTC.

The chain couples TRBV7-2 to TRBJ2-4; TRBD2 matches 14 bases. The J call is doubtful: the DNA matches TRBJ2-7 better. Germline V gives CDR1 SGHTA, CDR2 FQGNSA. CDR3 length: 16 residues. The CDR3 DNA sequence: TGTGCCAGCAGCCTCAGGACTAGCGGGAGGTTATGCGAGCAGTACTTC. It encodes CASSLRTSGRLCEQYF.

The chain couples TRBV3-1 to TRBJ1-3, with 10 bases matching TRBD1. The CDR3 length is 14 residues. CDR1 LGHDT and CDR2 YNNKEL come from the germline V gene (reference sequence). Germline trimming cut 2 bases from V and 9 bases from J; bases unmatched to any gene: 4. Here the CDR3 reads CASSQPGQGSTIYF. For the CDR3, the DNA is TGTGCCAGCAGCCAACCGGGACAGGGGTCCACCATATATTTT.

The chain carries TRBV7-2 and TRBJ2-6; tentative D call: TRBD2 (5 bases). Germline V gene data show CDR1 as SGHTA and CDR2 as FQGNSA. V lost 1 base and J lost 2, with 9 bases in between. This CDR3 has 16 residues. Here the CDR3 DNA reads TGTGCCAGCAGCTTAGGGTCCGGGGCTGGGGCCAACGTCCTGACTTTC. Translating gives CASSLGSGAGANVLTF. The whole variable domain, filled in from reference TRBV7-2 and TRBJ2-6, reads GAGVSQSPSNKVTEKGKDVELRCDPISGHTALYWYRQSLGQGLEFLIYFQGNSAPDKSGLPSDRFSAERTGGSVSTLTIQRTQQEDSAVYLCASSLGSGAGANVLTFGAGSRLTVL.

This clonotype was recorded a few times. The V call is TRBV20-1, the J call TRBJ1-2, with 8 bases identical to TRBD1. This CDR3 spans 13 amino acids. Germline V CDR1 and CDR2: DFQATT, SNEGSKA (reference sequence). V trimming: 3 bases; J trimming: 2 bases; junction bases outside the gene matches: 2. Written as DNA, the CDR3 is TGCAGTGCTAGGGACAGGGCCAACTATGGCTACACCTTC. As protein: CSARDRANYGYTF.

This chain connects TRBV10-3 to TRBJ1-1; D is perhaps TRBD1 (5 bases). Germline CDR1 reads ENHRY; CDR2 reads SYGVKD. V lost 2 bases and J 1 base, leaving 11 bases between the germline ends. This CDR3 is 15 amino acids long. As DNA, the CDR3 is TGTGCCATCAGTGAGGGGGCCCGGGGGAACACTGAAGCTTTCTTT. It encodes CAISEGARGNTEAFF.

This CDR3 is CASSRTTTGRESGNTIYF. In DNA, the CDR3 is TGTGCCAGCAGTCGTACCACGACAGGGCGAGAGTCTGGAAACACCATATATTTT. This chain joins TRBV9 and TRBJ1-3; TRBD1 matches 7 bases. There are 18 residues in the CDR3. The germline V gene encodes CDR1 SGDLS and CDR2 YYNGEE. Trimming cost V 5 bases and J 1 base; bases outside gene matches: 15.